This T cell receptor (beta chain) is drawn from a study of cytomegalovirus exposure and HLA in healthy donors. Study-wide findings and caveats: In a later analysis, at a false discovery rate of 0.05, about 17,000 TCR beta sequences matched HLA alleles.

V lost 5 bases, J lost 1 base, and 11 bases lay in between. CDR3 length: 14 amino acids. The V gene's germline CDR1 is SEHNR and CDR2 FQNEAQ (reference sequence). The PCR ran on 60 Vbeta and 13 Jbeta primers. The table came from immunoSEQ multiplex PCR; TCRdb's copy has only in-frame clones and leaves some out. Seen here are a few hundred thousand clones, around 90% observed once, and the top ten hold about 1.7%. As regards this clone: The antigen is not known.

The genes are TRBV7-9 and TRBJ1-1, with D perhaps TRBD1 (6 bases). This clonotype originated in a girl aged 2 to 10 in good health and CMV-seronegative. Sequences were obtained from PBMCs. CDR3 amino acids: CASSLRTENTEAFF. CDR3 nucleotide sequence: TGTGCCAGCAGCCTCCGGACAGAGAACACTGAAGCTTTCTTT.